This entry features one T cell receptor (beta chain) sequence. Antigen: not known. This record comes from a study of T cell repertoires and HLA-DP antigens. Study-level points and caveats: Clones undetected before culture averaged about 35% against one allele and 50% to 55% against the other.

Trimming pared 5 bases from V and 2 bases from J, leaving 11 bases between. Germline V gene data show CDR1 as SGHKS and CDR2 as YYEKEE (reference sequence). CDR3 size: 14 residues. Repertoires were generated with immunoSEQ multiplex PCR, while TCRdb's copy carries only in-frame clones and drops some. The data contain about 110,000 clones, 85% to 95% of them seen just once; the ten biggest clones take up approximately 0.25%. CD4+ T cells were isolated untouched, around 98% pure. The chain has TRBV5-5 and TRBJ1-5; possible D gene TRBD1, 6 bases. This clonotype was sampled from a woman under 30 in good health and CMV-seronegative. The sequenced material came from CD4+ T cells from PBMCs. The CDR3 region is CASRRGGGNQPQHF. Here the CDR3 DNA reads TGTGCCAGCAGGAGAGGGGGTGGCAATCAGCCCCAGCATTTT.